This T cell receptor beta chain originates from a study of spatial heterogeneity in lung cancer. Study background: Raw reads contained each unique TCR and UMI combination more than ten times on average. Points from the study as a whole: The study found ubiquitous expanded tumor TCRs in blood more at resection than follow-up.

TCR cDNA molecules were tagged individually, and each one carried a unique molecular identifier. Each CDR3 protein gets one entry after TCRdb re-called the 5' RACE reads with MiXCR. The sample lists roughly 10,000 distinct CDR3 sequences; 4.5% to 7% were seen once. Described time point: sample taken at primary tumor resection. From tumor, nontumor lung or frozen PBMC, whole RNA was taken unsorted for sequencing. The donors were more than 70 patients with non-small cell lung cancer that was early-stage and untreated. This CDR3 is 16 amino acids long. The V end was cut by 5 bases, the J end by 12 bases, with 29 bases between. Per germline, CDR1 SGHTA and CDR2 FQGNSA. The sample holds many counts of this clonotype. Its target is not known.

The input for sequencing was PBMCs, taken at surgery. The sequence was collected from a male donor with early-stage non-small cell lung cancer. This rearrangement joins TRBV7-2 to TRBJ2-7; perhaps D is TRBD1 or TRBD2 (5 bases each). In nucleotides, the CDR3 is TGTGCCAGCAGCCTTAATCGACAGCGGCTCTCCTCCGATGCGTACTTC. It encodes CASSLNRQRLSSDAYF.